This entry is about one T cell receptor (beta chain). Authors' methods: Estimates of nucleated cell counts were drawn from the amplification of reference gene primers. Method: immunoSEQ multiplex PCR; TCRdb's copy keeps in-frame clones and lacks some. V and J calls and clone size follow that table, whereas D and trimming were derived from the DNA. The repertoire holds a few hundred thousand clones, with 85% to 90% as singletons. The data derive from a study of blood T cell repertoires in COVID-19. About the research overall: T cells, B-cell-depleted T cells, or PBMCs supplied cDNA or gDNA.

Germline CDR1 is SEHNR and CDR2 is FQNEAQ (reference sequence). The CDR3 extends over 13 amino acids. Trimming took off 2 bases at V and 8 bases at J, with 12 bases between the two ends. This receptor was taken from a woman in her seventies with active or convalescent COVID-19. The chain carries TRBV7-9 and TRBJ1-2; weak D call: TRBD1 (5 bases). The sequenced sample consisted of peripheral blood. The CDR3 region is CASSLNQGRGYTF. The DNA for the CDR3 is TGTGCCAGCAGCTTAAACCAGGGTCGGGGCTACACCTTC.